Presented here are 12 T cell receptor beta chains from one specimen sequenced in a study of cytomegalovirus exposure and HLA in healthy donors. It was with 60 Vbeta and 13 Jbeta primers that the PCR ran. The repertoire was sequenced with immunoSEQ multiplex PCR; TCRdb's copy has only in-frame clones and lacks some. Here the sample spans 130,000 to 150,000 clones, roughly 70% being singletons. Sequenced: PBMCs. The receptors were gathered from a man aged 18 to 29 in good health and CMV-seropositive.

This clone has more than one count but fewer than ten. This chain links TRBV6-1 with TRBJ2-3; no definite D call. Deletions cut 1 base from V and 6 bases from J, with 14 bases between. Germline values: CDR1 MNHNS, CDR2 SASEGT. The CDR3 contains 15 residues. CDR3 sequence (DNA): TGTGCCAGCAGTGAAGGACTGGTATCTGTCGATACGCAGTATTTT. It codes for CASSEGLVSVDTQYF.

V gene TRBV10-3 combines with J gene TRBJ2-2; TRBD2 agrees at 7 bases. Germline V CDR1 and CDR2: ENHRY, SYGVKD. The junction had 6 bases not matched to a gene; V was cut back by 6 bases and J by 5 bases. There are 14 residues in the CDR3. The CDR3 spells CAIRTPGGTGELFF. The CDR3 DNA reads TGTGCCATCAGGACCCCCGGGGGGACCGGGGAGCTGTTTTTT.

This clone has just a few counts. The chain is built from TRBV7-6 and TRBJ2-5, with 10 positions matching TRBD1. Germline lookup yields CDR1 SGHVS and CDR2 FNYEAQ. Unmatched junction bases numbered 8, after V lost 5 bases and J lost 5 bases. The CDR3 contains 15 residues. The CDR3 DNA follows: TGTGCCAGCAGCCTAGACAGGGGGCGAACGGAGACCCAGTACTTC. Translating gives CASSLDRGRTETQYF.

The chain uses TRBV7-8 and TRBJ2-7; TRBD1 agrees at 9 bases. The CDR3 runs to 14 residues. Germline CDR1 reads SGHVS; CDR2 reads FQNEAQ. Trimming cost V 3 bases and J 2 bases; bases outside gene matches: 2. The CDR3: CASSFGTGPYEQYF. In DNA, the CDR3 is TGTGCCAGCAGCTTCGGGACAGGGCCCTACGAGCAGTACTTC.

The V and J genes are TRBV14 and TRBJ2-3; 8 positions agree with TRBD2. Germline V gene lookup returns CDR1 SGHDN and CDR2 FVKESK. Trimming at V came to 4 bases and at J to 0 bases, leaving 9 bases not matched to a gene. The CDR3 sequence is 17 residues long. The CDR3 DNA reads as TGTGCCAGCAGCCGTGAGGCGGGAGGCCTGAGCACAGATACGCAGTATTTT. It codes for CASSREAGGLSTDTQYF.

The gene calls are TRBV7-9 and TRBJ2-1; a possible D gene is TRBD2 (6 bases). The V gene lost 5 bases and the J gene lost 1 base, with 6 bases spanning the gap. CDR3 length: 13 amino acids. Germline-derived CDR1 and CDR2 are SEHNR and FQNEAQ (reference sequence). In DNA, the CDR3 is TGTGCCAGCAGCGGGGGGTCCTACAATGAGCAGTTCTTC. The encoded protein is CASSGGSYNEQFF.

Here the CDR3 reads CASSVGTGDLSQPQHF. The CDR3 DNA follows: TGTGCCAGCAGCGTAGGGACAGGGGATCTATCTCAGCCCCAGCATTTT. This chain links TRBV9 with TRBJ1-5, with TRBD1 identical over 9 bases. CDR1 and CDR2 (germline): SGDLS, YYNGEE. The trim removed 0 bases at V and 6 bases at J, leaving 7 bases unmatched. There are 16 residues in the CDR3. The full variable domain, its missing parts supplied by reference TRBV9 and TRBJ1-5, is DSGVTQTPKHLITATGQRVTLRCSPRSGDLSVYWYQQSLDQGLQFLIQYYNGEERAKGNILERFSAQQFPDLHSELNLSSLELGDSALYFCASSVGTGDLSQPQHFGDGTRLSIL.

The chain links TRBV5-1 to TRBJ2-7; D perhaps matches TRBD2 (6 bases). Germline V gene sequence: CDR1 SGHRS, CDR2 YFSETQ. This CDR3 comprises 14 residues. V lost 4 bases, J lost 0 bases, and 11 bases lay in between. The CDR3 DNA is TGCGCCAGCAGCACTCCGACTAGCTCCTACGAGCAGTACTTC. Translation gives CASSTPTSSYEQYF.

Only a few counts were recorded for this clone. The chain uses TRBV7-8 and TRBJ2-2; 7 nucleotides align to TRBD1. The J segment lost 4 bases and the V segment lost 5 bases, leaving 10 bases of the junction unmatched. The germline CDR1 and CDR2 sequences are SGHVS and FQNEAQ. This CDR3 is built from 16 residues. CDR3 bases: TGTGCCAGCAGCCTAGGGGGCGCCCCGGGCACCGGGGAGCTGTTTTTT. Residues: CASSLGGAPGTGELFF. Together with reference TRBV7-8 and TRBJ2-2, the CDR3 gives the full variable domain: GAGVSQSPRYKVAKRGQDVALRCDPISGHVSLFWYQQALGQGPEFLTYFQNEAQLDKSGLPSDRFFAERPEGSVSTLKIQRTQQEDSAVYLCASSLGGAPGTGELFFGEGSRLTVL.

The chain uses TRBV11-2 and TRBJ1-1, with 8 bases identical to TRBD1. This CDR3 contains 15 residues. CDR1 and CDR2 (germline): SGHAT, FQNNGV. Trimming at V came to 1 base and at J to 0 bases, leaving 1 base not matched to a gene. CDR3 sequence reads: CASSLGTGMNTEAFF. The CDR3 DNA reads as TGTGCCAGCAGCTTAGGGACAGGGATGAACACTGAAGCTTTCTTT.

The chain recombines TRBV29-1 with TRBJ2-2; TRBD1 might be the D (5 bases). This CDR3 region has 12 residues. Trimming stripped 7 bases from V and 1 base from J, with 7 bases between. Germline V lookup: CDR1 SQVTM, CDR2 ANQGSEA. The CDR3 sequence is CSADRNTGELFF. CDR3 coding DNA: TGCAGCGCTGACAGGAACACCGGGGAGCTGTTTTTT.

The gene calls are TRBV11-2 and TRBJ1-2; 7 bases align to TRBD1. The CDR3 sequence is 14 residues long. V shed 5 bases, J shed 4 bases, and the junction held 7 bases outside the gene matches. From germline, CDR1 is SGHAT and CDR2 FQNNGV. The CDR3 DNA reads TGTGCCAGCAGCGACCACAGGGGCCCCTATGGCTACACCTTC. Translating it yields CASSDHRGPYGYTF.